The present T cell receptor (beta chain) was sequenced within a study of T cell responses to AZD1222 COVID-19 vaccine (dated by TCRdb to 2020 to 2023). For the study in its entirety: AZD1222 recipients with second doses at about 4 weeks or about 12 weeks were pooled, because spike-specific TCR depth and breadth did not differ between schedules. Trial participants were enrolled into age subgroups of 18-55, 56-69 and 70-plus years, which contained about 150, 28 and 57 TCR-sequenced participants, respectively. A total of around 240 trial participants underwent TCR sequencing, of whom approximately 210 received two doses of AZD1222 and roughly 25 received two doses of the MenACWY control vaccine.

This clone was counted only a few times. What antigen it recognizes has not been identified. There are no base qualities to consult, and no much larger clone falls within one base. The CDR3 regions of human TCRbeta chains were analyzed by immunosequencing. Per the source publication's procedure: TCRs in the repertoires were compared against a reference library of SARS-CoV-2-specific TCRs that had been generated with the MIRA antigen-specificity platform. Breadth meant the fraction of unique TCRs that were SARS-CoV-2-associated, whereas depth meant the fraction of total T cells that were SARS-CoV-2-associated. Using the MIRA data, every spike-specific TCR was mapped to the spike region that the TCR reacted to and assigned to either a CD4 or a CD8 class. Log10-transformed breadth and depth values were compared by one-way ANOVA with Sidak's multiple comparisons tests. The clones in this table, taken by TCRdb from immuneACCESS, are in-frame only. Not every clone is retained; where verified, under half of the shortfall comes from an unresolved V gene, and the cause of the rest is unknown. The DNA was the basis for D and trimming; V, J and clone size are from that table. This sample holds some 150,000 clones; around 89% were observed only once. Clones ranked in the top ten supply roughly 4.7% of the sample.

The CDR3, cysteine through phenylalanine, is 13 amino acids long. Here the CDR3 DNA is all that survives: 39 bases in frame from base 1. V and J lose 7 bases and 1 base, and a span of 9 bases separates them. The germline V gene (reference sequence) supplies CDR1 LNHDA and CDR2 SQIVND. The study at large found these results: Epitopes outside the regions mutated in the B.1.351 and B.1.1.7 variants were reportedly recognized by nearly half of the unique spike-specific TCRs. Conclusions about previously exposed vaccinees were limited because only six or seven AZD1222 recipients were SARS-CoV-2 seropositive at baseline. Participants were mostly white British and included more females than males, and it was suggested by the authors that clonal diversity may have been underestimated. No day 14 peak-response samples were available, so repertoires were characterized only after the peak T cell response. Vaccine-associated CD4 TCRs spanned the whole spike protein, with dominant responses in regions 160-218 and 743-854. The 56-69-year group was small, and its depth increase did not reach significance, likely because of low power. After two AZD1222 doses, spike-specific TCR breadth and depth were significantly higher than at day 0 and than in MenACWY recipients.

The sample's time point, from its label and the paper: baseline before first vaccination. Samples from vaccinated people were obtained from the UK trials COV001 and COV002, which included a single-blind randomized controlled phase 2/3 trial of AZD1222 (ChAdOx1 nCoV-19) in healthy adults. Trial participant PBMC samples were collected at day 0 and day 28 after the second dose for TCRbeta chain sequencing. This TCR was recovered from an adult in good health. The sequences come from peripheral blood, collected on day 0 of AZD1222 vaccination. The chain joins TRBV19 to TRBJ2-3, with no confidently assigned D gene. The sequenced DNA: TGTGCCAGTAAGGGTACGGGCACAGATACGCAGTATTTT. The resulting protein is CASKGTGTDTQYF.